These T cell receptor beta chains were read from a single sample in a study of a mutant IDH1 vaccine in newly diagnosed glioma. Clones were read by immunoSEQ multiplex PCR, and TCRdb kept only the in-frame ones, dropping some. The sample yields approximately 54,000 clones, roughly 80% seen once. The starting material was PBMCs, obtained from a glioma patient treated with radiotherapy, temozolomide or both. The source of these receptors is a young man with glioma. The CDR3 runs from the conserved cysteine through the conserved F or W.

>TRBV5-4|TRBJ2-3
CASSSPRAESRLAGHTQYF
>TRBV27|TRBJ1-1
CASSRFLDSNTEAFF
>TRBV6-6|TRBJ2-7
CASSYPTRTSSYEQYF
>TRBV7-9|TRBJ1-6
CASSFNLYNSPLHF
>TRBV6-4|TRBJ1-1
CASSKTAGGSHTEAFF
>TRBV7-2|TRBJ1-5
CASSLAGRGASSNQPQHF
>TRBV29-1|TRBJ1-1
CSACVPQGITEAFF
>TRBV5-1|TRBJ2-7
CASSFDRGRSYEQYF
>TRBV6-1|TRBJ2-2
CASSALAGGSTGELFF
>TRBV18|TRBJ1-1
CASSPPNKDTEAFF
>TRBV2|TRBJ1-4
CASSEGQGARNEKLFF
>TRBV5-5|TRBJ2-7
CASSSAHRDRVHEQYF
>TRBV7-2|TRBJ2-7
CASSLEWSSYEQYF
>TRBV5-6|TRBJ2-3
CASSLKGWGWRRTQYF
>TRBV5-1|TRBJ1-1
CASSGGTEAFF
>TRBV6-6|TRBJ1-5
CASREDRDQPQHF
>TRBV4-2|TRBJ1-1
CASSQATGQPNTEAFF
>TRBV7-2|TRBJ1-5
CASNTGYSNQPQHF
>TRBV6-5|TRBJ2-3
CASMASGGTDTQYF
>TRBV18|TRBJ2-7
CASSPGVGIQLYEQYF
>TRBV5-1|TRBJ2-7
CASSARDRGGYEQYF
>TRBV2|TRBJ1-4
CASRPRQGGNEKLFF
>TRBV5-1|TRBJ1-5
CASSSGQDQYSNQPQHF
>TRBV6-1|TRBJ2-1
CASVDRITDEQFF
>TRBV14|TRBJ2-1
CASSQGPGLYNEQFF